The rows below give T cell receptor beta chains drawn from one sample of a study of T cell responses to AZD1222 COVID-19 vaccine. Profiling relied on immunoSEQ multiplex PCR, and the TCRdb table lists in-frame clones only, not all of them. Among 100,000 to 110,000 clones listed, nearly 95% were seen once. The input for sequencing was peripheral blood, taken on day 0 of AZD1222 vaccination. The source is an adult in good health. The CDR3 runs from the conserved cysteine through the conserved F or W. The order of the fields is CDR3 protein, J gene, V gene.

CDR3: CASSPIGAGGPDTQYF; J: TRBJ2-3; V: TRBV4-1
CDR3: CASSQEPAGTTGELFF; J: TRBJ2-2; V: TRBV4-2
CDR3: CASSELSREGSSHNEQFF; J: TRBJ2-1; V: TRBV25-1
CDR3: CASSFGIGQGTEKLFF; J: TRBJ1-4; V: TRBV28
CDR3: CASSQGQRNTGELFF; J: TRBJ2-2; V: TRBV27
CDR3: CASRKRDTSYEQYF; J: TRBJ2-7; V: TRBV28
CDR3: CASSLIGTVGQETQYF; J: TRBJ2-5; V: TRBV7-3
CDR3: CASSQELQIAGGGTDTQYF; J: TRBJ2-3; V: TRBV4-2
CDR3: CASSMGQGAYEQYF; J: TRBJ2-7; V: TRBV19
CDR3: CASTAGTHAYEQYF; J: TRBJ2-7; V: TRBV7-2
CDR3: CASSQEPGEGEQFF; J: TRBJ2-1; V: TRBV3-1/TRBV3-2
CDR3: CAGSGLNNEQFF; J: TRBJ2-1; V: TRBV19
CDR3: CASSPDLGGEQYF; J: TRBJ2-7; V: TRBV18
CDR3: CASSLVYDGELFF; J: TRBJ2-2; V: TRBV5-1
CDR3: CASSHRQGLGGANVLTF; J: TRBJ2-6; V: TRBV5-8
CDR3: CASSLDLLGLDDTQYF; J: TRBJ2-3; V: TRBV5-1
CDR3: CASSSALAGDGTGELFF; J: TRBJ2-2; V: TRBV7-6
CDR3: CASSLAVGTSYEQYF; J: TRBJ2-7; V: TRBV5-1
CDR3: CASSFLGPAAQNYNEQFF; J: TRBJ2-1; V: TRBV27
CDR3: CASSQDARGRFNQPQHF; J: TRBJ1-5; V: TRBV4-1
CDR3: CASTQGTNEKLFF; J: TRBJ1-4; V: TRBV28
CDR3: CASSREAFQPQHF; J: TRBJ1-5; V: TRBV7-2
CDR3: CAITDLNTEAFF; J: TRBJ1-1; V: TRBV10-3
CDR3: CASSPTRDSTDTQYF; J: TRBJ2-3; V: TRBV4-2
CDR3: CASSLGITGFSGNTIYF; J: TRBJ1-3; V: TRBV5-1
CDR3: CASSVAGTSNQPQHF; J: TRBJ1-5; V: TRBV9
CDR3: CAIRGGGTYNEQFF; J: TRBJ2-1; V: TRBV10-3
CDR3: CASSIVGQGDEKLFF; J: TRBJ1-4; V: TRBV28